This T cell receptor beta chain was found in a study of blood T cells in healthy people across ages. Study findings and constraints: As age increased, TCR beta diversity per million T cells fell in a roughly linear fashion. More naive CD4+ cells and higher diversity marked long-lived donors relative to aged donors.

Caucasian individuals from Russia who were healthy and aged about 6 to 90 acted as donors. Points on this clonotype: Its antigen remains unidentified.

The second PCR ran roughly 7 to 12 cycles with a sample-barcoded 5' primer and J-beta primers. A template-switch adaptor with 12 random nucleotides tagged each cDNA molecule. TCRdb reanalysed the 5' RACE reads using MiXCR and keeps one entry per CDR3 protein. Among about 1.8 million distinct CDR3 sequences listed, 49% were seen once. Per the germline V gene, CDR1 is LGHNA and CDR2 is YSLEER. The CDR3 extends over 15 amino acids. Trimming pared 1 base from V and 0 bases from J, leaving 10 bases between. The receptor was isolated from a woman aged 35 to 49 in good health. The specimen sequenced was blood. V gene TRBV4-3 combines with J gene TRBJ2-7, with D perhaps matching TRBD2 (5 bases). The CDR3 DNA sequence: TGCGCCAGCAGCCAAGGTCGACTAAGCTCCTACGAGCAGTACTTC. The encoded protein is CASSQGRLSSYEQYF.